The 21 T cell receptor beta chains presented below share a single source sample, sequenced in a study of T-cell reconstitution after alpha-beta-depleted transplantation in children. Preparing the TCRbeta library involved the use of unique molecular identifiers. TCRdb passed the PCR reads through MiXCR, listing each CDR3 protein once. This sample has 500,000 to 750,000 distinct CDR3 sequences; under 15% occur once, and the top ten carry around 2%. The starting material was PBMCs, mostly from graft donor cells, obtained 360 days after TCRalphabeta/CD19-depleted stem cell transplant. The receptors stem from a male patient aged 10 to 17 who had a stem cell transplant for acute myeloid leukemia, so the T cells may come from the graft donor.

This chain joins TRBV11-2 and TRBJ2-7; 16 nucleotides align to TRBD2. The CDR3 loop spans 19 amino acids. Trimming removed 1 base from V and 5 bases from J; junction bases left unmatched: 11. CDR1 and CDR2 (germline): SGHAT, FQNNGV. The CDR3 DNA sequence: TGTGCCAGCAGCTTAGTTGTGGGGACTAGCGGGAGGGCCAGGAACGAGCAGTACTTC. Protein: CASSLVVGTSGRARNEQYF.

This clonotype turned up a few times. As DNA, the CDR3 is TGTGCCAGTAGTCCTGAGCCCCACCCAACAGATACGCAGTATTTT. Translating gives CASSPEPHPTDTQYF. The chain has TRBV19 and TRBJ2-3; D remains ambiguous. Germline-derived CDR1 and CDR2 are LNHDA and SQIVND (reference sequence). The CDR3 runs to 15 residues. Deletions cut 5 bases from V and 3 bases from J, with 15 bases between.

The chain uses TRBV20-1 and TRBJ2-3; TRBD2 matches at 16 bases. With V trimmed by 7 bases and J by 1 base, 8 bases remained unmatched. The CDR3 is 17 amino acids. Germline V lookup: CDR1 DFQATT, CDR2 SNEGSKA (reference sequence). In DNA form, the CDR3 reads TGCAGTGACTCAGGGACTAGCGGGAGGGCCGGCACAGATACGCAGTATTTT. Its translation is CSDSGTSGRAGTDTQYF.

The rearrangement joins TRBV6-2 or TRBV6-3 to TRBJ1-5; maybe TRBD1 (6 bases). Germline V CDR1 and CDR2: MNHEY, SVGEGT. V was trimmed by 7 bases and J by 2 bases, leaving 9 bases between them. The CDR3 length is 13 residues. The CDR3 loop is CASNREGNQPQHF. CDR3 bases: TGTGCCAGCAACAGGGAGGGCAATCAGCCCCAGCATTTT.

CDR3 protein: CASSQRTSGRTDEQFF. The DNA of the CDR3 is TGTGCCAGCAGCCAAAGAACTAGCGGGAGAACCGATGAGCAGTTCTTC. The chain links TRBV3-1 to TRBJ2-1; the match to TRBD2 covers 11 bases. Germline V gene data show CDR1 as LGHDT and CDR2 as YNNKEL (reference sequence). With V trimmed by 2 bases and J by 8 bases, 8 bases remained unmatched. The CDR3 consists of 16 residues.

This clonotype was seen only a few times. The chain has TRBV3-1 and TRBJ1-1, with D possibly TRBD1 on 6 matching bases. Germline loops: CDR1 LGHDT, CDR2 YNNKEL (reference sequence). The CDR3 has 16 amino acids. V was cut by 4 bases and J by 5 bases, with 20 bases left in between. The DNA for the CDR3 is TGTGCCAGCAGCCCCCCTCACGGAGGGGGTAGTACTGAAGCTTTCTTT. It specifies CASSPPHGGGSTEAFF.

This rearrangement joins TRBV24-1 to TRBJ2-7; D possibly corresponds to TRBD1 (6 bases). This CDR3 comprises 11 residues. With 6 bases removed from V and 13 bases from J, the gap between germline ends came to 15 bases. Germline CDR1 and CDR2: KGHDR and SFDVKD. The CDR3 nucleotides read TGTGCCACCAGTCGCGACAGGCTTATATACTTC. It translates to CATSRDRLIYF.

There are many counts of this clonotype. CDR3 region: CSGGQLNTEAFF. The CDR3 coding sequence is TGCAGCGGCGGACAGCTGAACACTGAAGCTTTCTTT. The rearrangement joins TRBV29-1 to TRBJ1-1; D perhaps matches TRBD1 (6 bases). V was clipped by 7 bases and J by 0 bases, with 9 bases between them. Germline lookup yields CDR1 SQVTM and CDR2 ANQGSEA. The CDR3 extends over 12 amino acids.

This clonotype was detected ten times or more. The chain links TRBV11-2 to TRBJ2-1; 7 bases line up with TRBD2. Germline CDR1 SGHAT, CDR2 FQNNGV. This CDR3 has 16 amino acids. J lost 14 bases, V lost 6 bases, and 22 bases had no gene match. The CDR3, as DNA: TGTGCCAGCAGACCGGGAGTCGGAGGGAGGGTCTCGGGGGAGTTCTTC. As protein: CASRPGVGGRVSGEFF.

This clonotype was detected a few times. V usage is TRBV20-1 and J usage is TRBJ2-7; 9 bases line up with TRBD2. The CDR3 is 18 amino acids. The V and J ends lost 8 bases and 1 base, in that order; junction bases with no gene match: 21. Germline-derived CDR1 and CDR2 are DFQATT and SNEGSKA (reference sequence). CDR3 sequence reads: CSPLAIRPRLAGSYEQYF. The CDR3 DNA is TGCAGTCCCCTCGCTATCCGACCCAGGCTAGCGGGATCCTACGAGCAGTACTTC.

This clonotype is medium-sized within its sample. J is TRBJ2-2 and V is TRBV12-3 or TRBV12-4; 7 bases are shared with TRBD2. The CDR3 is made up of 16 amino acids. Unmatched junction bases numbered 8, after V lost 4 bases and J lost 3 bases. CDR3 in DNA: TGTGCCAGCAGTTCCCCTTGGGGGGGAGACACCGGGGAGCTGTTTTTT. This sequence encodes CASSSPWGGDTGELFF.

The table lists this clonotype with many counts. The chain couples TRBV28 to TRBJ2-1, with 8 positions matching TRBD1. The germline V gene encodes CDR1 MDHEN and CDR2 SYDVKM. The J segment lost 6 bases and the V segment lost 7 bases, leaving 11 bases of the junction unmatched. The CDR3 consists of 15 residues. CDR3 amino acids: CASIVPQGAGNEQFF. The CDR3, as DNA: TGTGCCAGCATCGTGCCCCAGGGGGCAGGCAATGAGCAGTTCTTC.

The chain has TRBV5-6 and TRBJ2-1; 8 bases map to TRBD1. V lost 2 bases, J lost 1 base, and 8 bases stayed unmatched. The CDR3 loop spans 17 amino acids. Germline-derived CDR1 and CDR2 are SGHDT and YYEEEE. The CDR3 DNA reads TGTGCCAGCAGCTTCTCGGCCGGGACAGGATCCTACAATGAGCAGTTCTTC. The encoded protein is CASSFSAGTGSYNEQFF.

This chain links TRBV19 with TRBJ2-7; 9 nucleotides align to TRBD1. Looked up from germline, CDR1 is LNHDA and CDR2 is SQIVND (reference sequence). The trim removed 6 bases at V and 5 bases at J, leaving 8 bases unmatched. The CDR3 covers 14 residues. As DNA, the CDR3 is TGTGCCAGTAGGACCGGACAGGGGTATAACGAGCAGTACTTC. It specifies CASRTGQGYNEQYF.

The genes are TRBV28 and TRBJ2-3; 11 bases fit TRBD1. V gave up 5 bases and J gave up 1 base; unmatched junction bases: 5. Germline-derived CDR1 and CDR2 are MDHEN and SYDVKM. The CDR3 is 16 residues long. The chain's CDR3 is CASSRGQGAGTDTQYF. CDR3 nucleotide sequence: TGTGCCAGCAGTCGCGGACAGGGGGCGGGCACAGATACGCAGTATTTT.

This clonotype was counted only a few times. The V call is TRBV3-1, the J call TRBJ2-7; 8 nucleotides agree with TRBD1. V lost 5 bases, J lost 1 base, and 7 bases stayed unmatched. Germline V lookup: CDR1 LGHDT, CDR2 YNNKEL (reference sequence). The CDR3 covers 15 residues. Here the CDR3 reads CASSFAGQASYEQYF. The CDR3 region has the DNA TGTGCCAGCAGCTTCGCGGGACAGGCGTCCTACGAGCAGTACTTC.

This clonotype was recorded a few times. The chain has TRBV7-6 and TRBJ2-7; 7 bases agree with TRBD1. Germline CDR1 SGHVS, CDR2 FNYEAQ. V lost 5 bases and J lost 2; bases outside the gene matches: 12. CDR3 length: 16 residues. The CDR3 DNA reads TGTGCCAGCAGCCACAGCCTGGGGACAGCTACCTACGAGCAGTACTTC. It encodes CASSHSLGTATYEQYF.

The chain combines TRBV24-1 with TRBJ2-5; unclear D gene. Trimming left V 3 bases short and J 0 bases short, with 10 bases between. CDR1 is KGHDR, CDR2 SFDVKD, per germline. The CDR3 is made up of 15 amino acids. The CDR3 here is CATSDPDLYQETQYF. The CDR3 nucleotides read TGTGCCACCAGTGATCCGGACCTGTACCAAGAGACCCAGTACTTC.

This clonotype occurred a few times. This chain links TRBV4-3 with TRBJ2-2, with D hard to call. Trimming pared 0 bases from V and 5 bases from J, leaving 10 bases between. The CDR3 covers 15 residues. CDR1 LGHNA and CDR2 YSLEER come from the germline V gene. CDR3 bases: TGCGCCAGCAGCCAAGAAAGGCTCTCAACCGGGGAGCTGTTTTTT. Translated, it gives CASSQERLSTGELFF.

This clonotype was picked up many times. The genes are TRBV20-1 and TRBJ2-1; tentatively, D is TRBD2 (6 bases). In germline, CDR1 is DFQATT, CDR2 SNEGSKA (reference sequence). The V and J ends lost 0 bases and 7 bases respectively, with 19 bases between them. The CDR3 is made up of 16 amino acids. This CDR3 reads CSARDPGTVHLNEQFF. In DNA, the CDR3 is TGCAGTGCTAGAGATCCCGGGACTGTTCACCTTAATGAGCAGTTCTTC.

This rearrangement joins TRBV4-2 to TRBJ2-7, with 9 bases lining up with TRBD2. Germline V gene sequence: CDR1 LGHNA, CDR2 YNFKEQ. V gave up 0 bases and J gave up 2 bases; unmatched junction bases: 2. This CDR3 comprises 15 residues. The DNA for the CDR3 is TGTGCCAGCAGCCAAGAAATAGCGGGGGCCTACGAGCAGTACTTC. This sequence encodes CASSQEIAGAYEQYF.